This record covers a single T cell receptor beta chain. Its antigen is undetermined. These data are taken from a study of T-cell memory formation after mild COVID-19. Study-wide results and limits: Pre-infection memory carried some responding clones, suggesting that cross-reactive memory joined. For contracting clones, CD4+ ones sat mainly in CM and EM, CD8+ in EMRA. Day 15 to 85 contracting clones showed balanced CD4/CD8; day 15 to 37 expanders favored CD4+.

cDNA libraries for TCR alpha and TCR beta, carrying sample barcodes and UMIs, came from 5'RACE with constant-segment primers. TCRdb re-called the 5' RACE reads with MiXCR, one entry per CDR3 protein. The sample consists of approximately 250,000 distinct CDR3 sequences, about 16% of them appearing once. V shed 5 bases, J shed 0 bases, and the junction held 3 bases outside the gene matches. There are 15 residues in the CDR3. Germline V CDR1 and CDR2: SGHAT, FQNNGV. This sequence originates from a young man who had mild COVID-19 (a few samples of this study predate the infection). Cell type and time point are not known. The rearrangement links TRBV11-2 to TRBJ1-4, with 7 bases identical to TRBD1. The sequenced sample consisted of PBMCs or a T cell subset sorted from them (not recorded which). CDR3 DNA: TGTGCCAGCAGCCGGACAGGCACAACTAATGAAAAACTGTTTTTT. Translation: CASSRTGTTNEKLFF.